These T cell receptor beta chains were read from a single sample in a study of cytomegalovirus exposure and HLA in healthy donors. Measured with immunoSEQ multiplex PCR; TCRdb has only the in-frame clones, and not every one. The data show under 300,000 clones, around 87% seen once. Material: PBMCs. These receptors originate from a woman between 25 and 40 years old in good health and CMV-seropositive. Both conserved end residues are part of each CDR3.

>TRBV10-3|TRBJ2-7
CAISPGTGVYEQYF
>TRBV6-1|TRBJ1-2
CASSEVRDTYGYTF
>TRBV27|TRBJ2-7
CASSARGAGFSYEQYF
>TRBV27|TRBJ2-4
CASSFGTGHDIQYF
>TRBV30|TRBJ2-5
CAWSVLAQETQYF
>TRBV2|TRBJ1-1
CASTGIWTDMNTEAFF
>TRBV7-9|TRBJ2-5
CASSQRETQYF
>TRBV5-1|TRBJ2-2
CASSLGAQGPGELFF
>TRBV2|TRBJ1-2
CASRVTGDGYTF
>TRBV27|TRBJ2-1
CASSFGQGLAGGEQFF
>TRBV4-1|TRBJ2-1
CASSQGLAGVNEQFF
>TRBV30|TRBJ2-2
CAWARGDGELFF
>TRBV6-1|TRBJ1-1
CASRDDGTGVPEAFF
>TRBV7-6|TRBJ2-2
CASSPYQGFANTGELFF
>TRBV7-8|TRBJ1-1
CASSLRRLGQGNTEAFF
>TRBV29-1|TRBJ1-2
CSVEDRDYGYTF
>TRBV28|TRBJ1-5
CASSLSVGVRSQHF
>TRBV27|TRBJ2-1
CASSYASGPHNEQFF
>TRBV7-2|TRBJ2-5
CASSFPRETQYF
>TRBV10-3|TRBJ2-2
CATIPVADFTGELFF
>TRBV10-2|TRBJ2-1
CASTEDEYGTPEQFF
>TRBV6-5|TRBJ2-7
CASRRRQGGEQYF
>TRBV4-1|TRBJ2-7
CASSTGLAAQKKYEQYF
>TRBV30|TRBJ2-7
CAWSTTGSHEQYF
>TRBV7-9|TRBJ1-2
CASSLGGQGAFYGYTF
>TRBV6-5|TRBJ2-1
CASSSAVFLDEQFF
>TRBV2|TRBJ2-2
CASRLKRERNTGELFF
>TRBV7-9|TRBJ1-2
CASTSGGKNGRDGYTF
>TRBV6-6|TRBJ2-7
CASSYTGQGQYEQYF
>TRBV27|TRBJ1-2
CASSPSGRYGYTF
>TRBV5-5|TRBJ1-5
CASSLVAGNQPQHF
>TRBV30|TRBJ1-3
CAWSQNTIYF
>TRBV30|TRBJ2-1
CAWGRTVTNEQFF
>TRBV5-1|TRBJ1-4
CASSTYGQGNEKLFF
>TRBV7-9|TRBJ2-7
CASSPGLNEQYF
>TRBV5-4|TRBJ1-1
CASSGKQGIDTEAFF
>TRBV6-1|TRBJ2-7
CASSEGVGGTYEQYF